A selection of T cell receptor beta chains follows, all from one sample in a study of T-cell reconstitution after alpha-beta-depleted transplantation in children. TCRdb called the PCR reads again in MiXCR, with one record for every CDR3 protein. The table lists a few hundred thousand distinct CDR3 sequences, approximately 10% of them singletons. The sample here was PBMCs from the stem cell graft donor, taken from the stem cell graft. The receptors were gathered from a human donor who donated a stem cell graft to a child with acute lymphoblastic leukemia. Each CDR3 is given with its conserved first and last residue. The order of the fields is clone size, V gene, D gene, J gene, CDR3 protein, CDR3 DNA. D genes are given only for firm matches. Not every row has a clone size; where given, it reads once, few, many or a size class.

clone_size: many; v_call: TRBV5-1; d_call: .; j_call: TRBJ2-3; cdr3_aa: CASSFGSTDTQYF; cdr3_nt: TGTGCCAGCAGTTTCGGGAGCACAGATACGCAGTATTTT
clone_size: many; v_call: TRBV5-5; d_call: .; j_call: TRBJ1-4; cdr3_aa: CASSSTTTNEKLFF; cdr3_nt: TGTGCCAGCAGCTCGACAACAACTAATGAAAAACTGTTTTTT
clone_size: .; v_call: TRBV4-1; d_call: TRBD2; j_call: TRBJ2-1; cdr3_aa: CASSQEGRGTRGHGEQFF; cdr3_nt: TGCGCCAGCAGCCAAGAAGGTCGGGGGACTAGAGGTCACGGTGAGCAGTTCTTC
clone_size: .; v_call: TRBV2; d_call: .; j_call: TRBJ2-1; cdr3_aa: CASRWQGLEQFF; cdr3_nt: TGTGCCAGCAGATGGCAGGGTTTGGAGCAGTTCTTC
clone_size: few; v_call: TRBV4-1; d_call: .; j_call: TRBJ2-7; cdr3_aa: CASSLRGGSGYEQYF; cdr3_nt: TGCGCCAGCAGCCTAAGAGGAGGGAGTGGCTACGAGCAGTACTTC
clone_size: few; v_call: TRBV7-6; d_call: .; j_call: TRBJ1-3; cdr3_aa: CASSAGPGYSGNTIYF; cdr3_nt: TGTGCCAGCAGCGCCGGACCCGGCTACTCTGGAAACACCATATATTTT
clone_size: many; v_call: TRBV20-1; d_call: TRBD1; j_call: TRBJ2-2; cdr3_aa: CSARDGDRGATGELFF; cdr3_nt: TGCAGTGCTAGAGATGGGGACAGGGGGGCCACCGGGGAGCTGTTTTTT
clone_size: .; v_call: TRBV5-1; d_call: TRBD2; j_call: TRBJ2-2; cdr3_aa: CASSLSGLVSGELFF; cdr3_nt: TGCGCCAGCAGCCTCTCCGGACTAGTCTCCGGGGAGCTGTTTTTT
clone_size: .; v_call: TRBV28; d_call: .; j_call: TRBJ2-7; cdr3_aa: CASSGVERSYEQYF; cdr3_nt: TGTGCCAGCAGTGGCGTGGAGCGGTCCTACGAGCAGTACTTC
clone_size: .; v_call: TRBV27; d_call: TRBD1; j_call: TRBJ2-6; cdr3_aa: CASSLTGGGGLTF; cdr3_nt: TGTGCCAGCAGTTTGACAGGGGGGGGAGGCCTGACTTTC
clone_size: .; v_call: TRBV28; d_call: TRBD1; j_call: TRBJ1-4; cdr3_aa: CASSPGTGVNEKLFF; cdr3_nt: TGTGCCAGCAGCCCCGGGACAGGGGTGAATGAAAAACTGTTTTTT
clone_size: .; v_call: TRBV5-1; d_call: TRBD1; j_call: TRBJ2-5; cdr3_aa: CASSWGTGGKETQYF; cdr3_nt: TGCGCCAGCAGCTGGGGGACAGGGGGTAAGGAGACCCAGTACTTC
clone_size: few; v_call: TRBV7-2; d_call: TRBD2; j_call: TRBJ2-7; cdr3_aa: CASSLGGTSLSEQYF; cdr3_nt: TGTGCCAGCAGCTTAGGCGGGACTAGCTTGTCCGAGCAGTACTTC
clone_size: few; v_call: TRBV12-3/TRBV12-4; d_call: .; j_call: TRBJ1-1; cdr3_aa: CASRLDLNTEAFF; cdr3_nt: TGTGCCAGCCGCCTAGACCTGAACACTGAAGCTTTCTTT
clone_size: many; v_call: TRBV7-9; d_call: .; j_call: TRBJ2-6; cdr3_aa: CASSPPSGANVLTF; cdr3_nt: TGTGCCAGCAGTCCCCCCTCTGGGGCCAACGTCCTGACTTTC
clone_size: few; v_call: TRBV7-6; d_call: .; j_call: TRBJ2-3; cdr3_aa: CASSLVSLPDTQYF; cdr3_nt: TGTGCCAGCAGCTTAGTTTCGCTCCCAGATACGCAGTATTTT
clone_size: few; v_call: TRBV20-1; d_call: .; j_call: TRBJ2-5; cdr3_aa: CSARGLVALGTQYF; cdr3_nt: TGCAGTGCTAGAGGCCTCGTTGCTTTGGGGACCCAGTACTTC
clone_size: many; v_call: TRBV11-2; d_call: .; j_call: TRBJ2-7; cdr3_aa: CASSLERYEQYF; cdr3_nt: TGTGCCAGCAGCTTAGAGCGGTACGAGCAGTACTTC
clone_size: many; v_call: TRBV7-2; d_call: .; j_call: TRBJ1-3; cdr3_aa: CASSRPRSSGNTIYF; cdr3_nt: TGTGCCAGCAGCAGGCCGCGAAGCTCTGGAAACACCATATATTTT
clone_size: few; v_call: TRBV29-1; d_call: .; j_call: TRBJ2-3; cdr3_aa: CSAAQTAVLTDTQYF; cdr3_nt: TGCAGCGCCGCTCAGACGGCGGTTCTCACAGATACGCAGTATTTT
clone_size: many; v_call: TRBV5-1; d_call: .; j_call: TRBJ2-7; cdr3_aa: CASSPYSEEYEQYF; cdr3_nt: TGCGCCAGCAGCCCTTACTCGGAGGAATACGAGCAGTACTTC
clone_size: .; v_call: TRBV5-1; d_call: TRBD2; j_call: TRBJ2-1; cdr3_aa: CASSFPLAGGAVEQFF; cdr3_nt: TGCGCCAGCAGCTTCCCCTTAGCGGGCGGAGCGGTTGAGCAGTTCTTC
clone_size: .; v_call: TRBV27; d_call: TRBD1; j_call: TRBJ2-5; cdr3_aa: CASTRTGKETQYF; cdr3_nt: TGTGCCAGCACCAGGACAGGGAAAGAGACCCAGTACTTC
clone_size: .; v_call: TRBV11-1; d_call: .; j_call: TRBJ2-5; cdr3_aa: CASSLVGTWRETQYF; cdr3_nt: TGTGCCAGCAGCCTAGTTGGGACGTGGAGAGAGACCCAGTACTTC
clone_size: many; v_call: TRBV20-1; d_call: .; j_call: TRBJ1-5; cdr3_aa: CSAQASNQPQHF; cdr3_nt: TGCAGTGCTCAGGCTAGCAATCAGCCCCAGCATTTT
clone_size: .; v_call: TRBV6-1; d_call: .; j_call: TRBJ2-3; cdr3_aa: CASKGRKTSTDTQYF; cdr3_nt: TGTGCCAGCAAAGGGAGAAAGACGAGCACAGATACGCAGTATTTT
clone_size: few; v_call: TRBV18; d_call: .; j_call: TRBJ2-6; cdr3_aa: CASSASFGGSGANVLTF; cdr3_nt: TGTGCCAGCTCAGCAAGTTTTGGAGGATCTGGGGCCAACGTCCTGACTTTC
clone_size: .; v_call: TRBV19; d_call: .; j_call: TRBJ1-5; cdr3_aa: CASSRDGQPQHF; cdr3_nt: TGTGCCAGTAGTAGGGATGGTCAGCCCCAGCATTTT
clone_size: .; v_call: TRBV4-3; d_call: .; j_call: TRBJ1-6; cdr3_aa: CASSRQTSSYNSPLHF; cdr3_nt: TGCGCCAGCAGCCGCCAGACCAGCTCCTATAATTCACCCCTCCACTTT
clone_size: .; v_call: TRBV7-2; d_call: TRBD2; j_call: TRBJ2-7; cdr3_aa: CASSSLAGGLYEQYF; cdr3_nt: TGTGCCAGCAGCTCCCTAGCGGGAGGGCTCTACGAGCAGTACTTC
clone_size: .; v_call: TRBV12-3/TRBV12-4; d_call: TRBD1; j_call: TRBJ1-1; cdr3_aa: CASSLTGRTTEAFF; cdr3_nt: TGTGCCAGCAGTTTGACAGGGCGGACCACTGAAGCTTTCTTT